This T cell receptor (beta chain) was found in a study of somatic mutations in cytotoxic T cells in rheumatoid arthritis. On the study more broadly: Certain V beta antibody-stained T-cell populations, V beta1+ cells sequenced for TCRB among them, were flow-sorted to nearly 100% purity.

Germline lookup yields CDR1 MNHNY and CDR2 SVGAGI (reference sequence). The CDR3 consists of 12 residues. The V gene lost 6 bases and the J gene lost 5 bases, with 9 bases spanning the gap. Original handling: Patient-derived CD8+ clones with a size above 1% showed rare matches to published virus-specific TCRB sequences. Clones were read by immunoSEQ multiplex PCR, and TCRdb kept only the in-frame ones, dropping some. Clonal size and the V and J genes are those of that table, whereas D and trimming came from the DNA. This sample yields 8,000 or so clones, of which 85% to 90% are seen a single time; 26% belongs to the top ten. Study results and limitations: Compared with age-matched healthy controls, rheumatoid arthritis patients did not differ significantly in CD8+ T-cell clonality.

For this clone: Its target is unknown.

CD4+ and CD8+ cells were isolated by positive magnetic bead selection, with purity checked by flow cytometry. The clonotype was recovered from a woman aged 65 to 85 with rheumatoid arthritis. The rearrangement joins TRBV6-6 to TRBJ2-3; D possibly corresponds to TRBD2 (6 bases). Sequencing was done on a sample of CD8+ T cells sorted from blood. CDR3 nucleotides: TGTGCCAGCAGCTTTAGCGGAGATACGCAGTATTTT. Its translation is CASSFSGDTQYF.